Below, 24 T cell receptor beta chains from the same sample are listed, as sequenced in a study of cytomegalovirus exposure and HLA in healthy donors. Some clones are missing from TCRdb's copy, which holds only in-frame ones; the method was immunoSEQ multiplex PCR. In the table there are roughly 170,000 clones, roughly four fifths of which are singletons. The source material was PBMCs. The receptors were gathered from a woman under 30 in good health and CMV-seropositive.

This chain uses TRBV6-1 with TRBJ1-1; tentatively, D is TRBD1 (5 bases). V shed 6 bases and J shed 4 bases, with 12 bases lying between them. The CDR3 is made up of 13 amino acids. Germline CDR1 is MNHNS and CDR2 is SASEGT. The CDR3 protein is CASSPAGGTEAFF. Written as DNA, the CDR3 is TGTGCCAGCAGCCCGGCGGGGGGCACTGAAGCTTTCTTT.

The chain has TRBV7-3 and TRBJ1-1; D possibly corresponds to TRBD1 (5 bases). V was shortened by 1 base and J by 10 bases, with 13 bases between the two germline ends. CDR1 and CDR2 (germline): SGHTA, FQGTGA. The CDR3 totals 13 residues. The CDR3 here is CASSLNPWGRAFF. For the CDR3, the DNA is TGTGCCAGCAGCTTAAACCCCTGGGGCAGAGCTTTCTTT.

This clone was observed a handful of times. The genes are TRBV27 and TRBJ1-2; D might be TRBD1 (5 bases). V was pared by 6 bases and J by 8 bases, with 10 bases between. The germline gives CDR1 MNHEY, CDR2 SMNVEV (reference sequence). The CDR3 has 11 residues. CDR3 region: CASRHKGGYTF. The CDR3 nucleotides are TGTGCCAGCAGACACAAGGGGGGCTACACCTTC.

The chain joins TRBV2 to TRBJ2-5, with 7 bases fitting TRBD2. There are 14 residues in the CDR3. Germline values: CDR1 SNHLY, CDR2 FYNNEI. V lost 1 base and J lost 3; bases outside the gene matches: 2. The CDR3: CASSEGTRKETQYF. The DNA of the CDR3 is TGTGCCAGCAGTGAAGGGACTAGAAAAGAGACCCAGTACTTC.

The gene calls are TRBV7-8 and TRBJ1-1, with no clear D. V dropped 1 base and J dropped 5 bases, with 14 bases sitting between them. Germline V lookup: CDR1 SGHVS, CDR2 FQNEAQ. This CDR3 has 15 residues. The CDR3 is CASSLGRRRRTEAFF. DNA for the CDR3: TGTGCCAGCAGCTTAGGACGCAGGCGCCGGACTGAAGCTTTCTTT.

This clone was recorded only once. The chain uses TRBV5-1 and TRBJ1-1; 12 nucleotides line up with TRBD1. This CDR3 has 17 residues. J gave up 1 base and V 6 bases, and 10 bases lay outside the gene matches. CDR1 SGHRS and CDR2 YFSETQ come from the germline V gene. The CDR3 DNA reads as TGCGCCAGCAACCCTGGCGGGACAGGGGGCGCGAACACTGAAGCTTTCTTT. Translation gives CASNPGGTGGANTEAFF.

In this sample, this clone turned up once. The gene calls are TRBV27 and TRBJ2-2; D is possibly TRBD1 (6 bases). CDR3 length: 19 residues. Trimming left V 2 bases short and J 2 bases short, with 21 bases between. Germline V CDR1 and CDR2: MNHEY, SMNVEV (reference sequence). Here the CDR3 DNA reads TGTGCCAGCAGTTTAATCTTTTCCGCAGGGGCGTTTAACACCGGGGAGCTGTTTTTT. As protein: CASSLIFSAGAFNTGELFF.

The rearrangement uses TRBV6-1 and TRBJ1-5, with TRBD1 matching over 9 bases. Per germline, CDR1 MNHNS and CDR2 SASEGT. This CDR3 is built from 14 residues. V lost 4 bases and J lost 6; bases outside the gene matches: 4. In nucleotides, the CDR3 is TGTGCCAGCAGTGTACAGGGGGCAGGTCAGCCCCAGCATTTT. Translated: CASSVQGAGQPQHF.

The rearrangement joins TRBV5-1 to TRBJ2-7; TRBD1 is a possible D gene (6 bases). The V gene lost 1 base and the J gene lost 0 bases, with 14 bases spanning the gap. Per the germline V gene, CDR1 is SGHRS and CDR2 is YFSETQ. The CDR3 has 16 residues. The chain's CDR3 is CASSLSSGVGSYEQYF. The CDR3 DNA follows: TGCGCCAGCAGCTTGTCGTCAGGGGTTGGCTCCTACGAGCAGTACTTC.

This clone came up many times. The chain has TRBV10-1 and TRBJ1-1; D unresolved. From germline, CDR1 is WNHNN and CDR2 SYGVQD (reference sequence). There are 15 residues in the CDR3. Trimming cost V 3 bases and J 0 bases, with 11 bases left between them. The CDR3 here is CASSENFGVNTEAFF. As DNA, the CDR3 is TGCGCCAGCAGTGAAAATTTCGGTGTGAACACTGAAGCTTTCTTT.

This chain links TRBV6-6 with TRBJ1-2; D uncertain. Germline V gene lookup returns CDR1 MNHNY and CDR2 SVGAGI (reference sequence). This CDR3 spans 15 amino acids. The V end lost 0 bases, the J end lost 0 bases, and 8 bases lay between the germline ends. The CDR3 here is CASSYSSGTNYGYTF. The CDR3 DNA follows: TGTGCCAGCAGTTACTCGTCCGGGACTAACTATGGCTACACCTTC.

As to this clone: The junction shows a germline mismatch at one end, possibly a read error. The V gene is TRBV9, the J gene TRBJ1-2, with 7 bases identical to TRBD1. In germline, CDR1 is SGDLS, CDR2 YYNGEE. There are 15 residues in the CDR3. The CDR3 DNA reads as TGTGCCAGCAGCAACCGGACAGGCCATTCAGGTTTGCCATCCTTC. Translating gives CASSNRTGHSGLPSF.

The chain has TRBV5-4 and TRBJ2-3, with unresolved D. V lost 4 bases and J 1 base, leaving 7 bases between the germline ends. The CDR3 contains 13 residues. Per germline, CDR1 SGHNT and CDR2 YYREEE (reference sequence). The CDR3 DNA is TGTGCCAGCAGCCCTGCGGGCACAGATACGCAGTATTTT. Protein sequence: CASSPAGTDTQYF. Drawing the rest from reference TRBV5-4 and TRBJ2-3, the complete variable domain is ETGVTQSPTHLIKTRGQQVTLRCSSQSGHNTVSWYQQALGQGPQFIFQYYREEENGRGNFPPRFSGLQFPNYSSELNVNALELDDSALYLCASSPAGTDTQYFGPGTRLTVL.

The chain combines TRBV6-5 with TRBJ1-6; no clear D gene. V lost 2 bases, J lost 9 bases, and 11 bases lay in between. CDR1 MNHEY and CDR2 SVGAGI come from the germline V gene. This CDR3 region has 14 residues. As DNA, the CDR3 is TGTGCCAGCAGTTACGAGGGAAGAGTTTCACCCCTCCACTTT. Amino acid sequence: CASSYEGRVSPLHF.

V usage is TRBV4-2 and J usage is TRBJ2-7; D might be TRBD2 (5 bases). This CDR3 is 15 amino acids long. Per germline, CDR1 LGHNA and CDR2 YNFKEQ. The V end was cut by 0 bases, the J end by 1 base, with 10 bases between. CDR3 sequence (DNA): TGTGCCAGCAGCCAAGAGACGGGGAATTCCTACGAGCAGTACTTC. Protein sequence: CASSQETGNSYEQYF.

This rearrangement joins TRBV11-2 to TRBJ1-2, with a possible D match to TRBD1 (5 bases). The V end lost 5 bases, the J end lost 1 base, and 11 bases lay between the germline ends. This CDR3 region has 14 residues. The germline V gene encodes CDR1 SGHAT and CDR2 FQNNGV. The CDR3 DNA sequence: TGTGCCAGCAGCAACCGACAGAGTAACTATGGCTACACCTTC. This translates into CASSNRQSNYGYTF.

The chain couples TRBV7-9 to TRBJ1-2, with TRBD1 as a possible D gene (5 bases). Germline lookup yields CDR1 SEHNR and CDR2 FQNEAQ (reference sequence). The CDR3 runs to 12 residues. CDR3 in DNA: TGTGCTGCAGGGTCAGGGATCTATGGCTACACCTTC. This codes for CAAGSGIYGYTF.

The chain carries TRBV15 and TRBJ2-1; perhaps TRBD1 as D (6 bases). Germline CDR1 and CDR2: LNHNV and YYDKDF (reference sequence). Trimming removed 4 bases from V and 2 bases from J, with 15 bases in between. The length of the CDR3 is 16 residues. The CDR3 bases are TGTGCCACCAGCAAAAACAGGGACCGAGCCTACAATGAGCAGTTCTTC. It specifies CATSKNRDRAYNEQFF.

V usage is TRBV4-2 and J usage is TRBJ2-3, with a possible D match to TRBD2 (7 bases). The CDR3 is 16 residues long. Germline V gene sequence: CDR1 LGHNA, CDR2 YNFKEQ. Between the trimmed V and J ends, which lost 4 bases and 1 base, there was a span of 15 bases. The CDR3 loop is CASSPARGAGTDTQYF. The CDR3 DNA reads TGTGCCAGCAGCCCCGCCCGGGGGGCCGGCACAGATACGCAGTATTTT.

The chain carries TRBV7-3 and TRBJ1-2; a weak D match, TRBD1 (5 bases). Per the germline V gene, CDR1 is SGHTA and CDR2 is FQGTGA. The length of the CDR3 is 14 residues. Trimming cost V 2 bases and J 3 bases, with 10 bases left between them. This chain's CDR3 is CASSLLGGDYGYTF. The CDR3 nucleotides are TGTGCCAGCAGCTTATTGGGGGGAGACTATGGCTACACCTTC.

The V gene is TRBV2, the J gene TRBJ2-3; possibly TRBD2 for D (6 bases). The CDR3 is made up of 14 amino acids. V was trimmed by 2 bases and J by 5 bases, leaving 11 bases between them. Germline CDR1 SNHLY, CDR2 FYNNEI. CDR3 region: CASSERRGGDTQYF. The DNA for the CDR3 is TGTGCCAGCAGTGAAAGAAGGGGAGGAGATACGCAGTATTTT.

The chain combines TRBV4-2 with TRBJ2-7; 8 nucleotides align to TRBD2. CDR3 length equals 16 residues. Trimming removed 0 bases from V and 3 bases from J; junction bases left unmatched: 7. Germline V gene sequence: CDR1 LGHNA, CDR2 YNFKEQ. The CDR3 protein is CASSQDGRGELYEQYF. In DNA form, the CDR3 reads TGTGCCAGCAGCCAAGATGGGCGGGGGGAACTCTACGAGCAGTACTTC.

The CDR3 loop reads CASRVGAPNEKLFF. In nucleotides, the CDR3 is TGTGCCAGCAGGGTGGGGGCCCCGAATGAAAAACTGTTTTTT. V and J are TRBV2 and TRBJ1-4; D might be TRBD1 (6 bases). Germline assignment: CDR1 SNHLY and CDR2 FYNNEI. The V end was cut by 6 bases, the J end by 5 bases, with 13 bases between. The CDR3 is 14 amino acids.

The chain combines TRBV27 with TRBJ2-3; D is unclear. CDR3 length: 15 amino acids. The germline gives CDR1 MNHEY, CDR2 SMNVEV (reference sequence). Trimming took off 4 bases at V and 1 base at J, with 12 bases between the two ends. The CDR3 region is CASSSFYNRTDTQYF. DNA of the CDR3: TGTGCCAGCAGTTCTTTTTACAATCGCACAGATACGCAGTATTTT.